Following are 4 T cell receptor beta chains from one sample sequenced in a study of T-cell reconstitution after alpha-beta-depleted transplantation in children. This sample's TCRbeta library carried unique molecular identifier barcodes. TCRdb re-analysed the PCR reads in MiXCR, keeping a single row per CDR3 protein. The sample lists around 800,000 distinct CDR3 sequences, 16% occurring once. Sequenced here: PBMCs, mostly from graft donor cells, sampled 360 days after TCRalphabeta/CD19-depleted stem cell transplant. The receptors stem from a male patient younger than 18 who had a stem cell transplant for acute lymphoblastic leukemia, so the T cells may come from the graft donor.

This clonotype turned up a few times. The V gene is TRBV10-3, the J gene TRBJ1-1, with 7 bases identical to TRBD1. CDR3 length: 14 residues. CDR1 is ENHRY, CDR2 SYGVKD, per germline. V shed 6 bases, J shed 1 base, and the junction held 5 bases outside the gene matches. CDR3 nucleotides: TGTGCCATCAGCCGACAGGGCTCGAACACTGAAGCTTTCTTT. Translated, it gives CAISRQGSNTEAFF.

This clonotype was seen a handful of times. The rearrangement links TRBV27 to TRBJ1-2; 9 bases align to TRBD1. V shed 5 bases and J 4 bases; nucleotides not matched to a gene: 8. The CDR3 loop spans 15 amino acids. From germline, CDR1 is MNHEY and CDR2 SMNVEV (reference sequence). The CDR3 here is CASSPGQGRSYGYTF. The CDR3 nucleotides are TGTGCCAGCAGTCCCGGACAGGGGCGGAGCTATGGCTACACCTTC.

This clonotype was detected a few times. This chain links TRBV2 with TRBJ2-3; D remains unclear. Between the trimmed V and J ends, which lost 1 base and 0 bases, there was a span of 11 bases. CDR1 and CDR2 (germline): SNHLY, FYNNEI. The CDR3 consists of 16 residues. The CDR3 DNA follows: TGTGCCAGCAGTGAAGTTTACGGCTTTAGCACAGATACGCAGTATTTT. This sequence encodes CASSEVYGFSTDTQYF. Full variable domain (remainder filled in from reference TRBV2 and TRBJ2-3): EPEVTQTPSHQVTQMGQEVILRCVPISNHLYFYWYRQILGQKVEFLVSFYNNEISEKSEIFDDQFSVERPDGSNFTLKIRSTKLEDSAMYFCASSEVYGFSTDTQYFGPGTRLTVL.

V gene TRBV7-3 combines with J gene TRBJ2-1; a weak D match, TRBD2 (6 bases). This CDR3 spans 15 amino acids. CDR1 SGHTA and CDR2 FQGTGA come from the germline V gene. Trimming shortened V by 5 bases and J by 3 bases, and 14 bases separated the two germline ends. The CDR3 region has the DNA TGTGCCAGCAGCATGAGACTAGTGGTCTACAATGAGCAGTTCTTC. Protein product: CASSMRLVVYNEQFF.